The 17 T cell receptor beta chains given below trace back to one sample, sequenced in a study of post-analysis software for immune sequencing data. Points from the study as a whole: A handful of TRBV segments were significantly more frequent in patients than in controls. TRBV5-6, TRBV5-1 and TRBV20-1 were among these segments.

These receptors are not linked to any known antigen. The library was made from cDNA and included unique molecular identifiers. Using its own MiXCR run on the PCR reads, TCRdb lists one record per CDR3 protein. This sample has around 770,000 distinct CDR3 sequences, with about 45% found just once. The sample consisted of blood. These receptors were obtained from a girl aged 10-17 years with multiple sclerosis.

This chain connects TRBV2 to TRBJ2-1, with TRBD2 matching over 13 bases. V lost 5 bases to trimming and J lost 7 bases; unmatched junction nucleotides: 8. The length of the CDR3 is 16 residues. Germline V CDR1 and CDR2: SNHLY, FYNNEI. The CDR3 nucleotides are TGTGCCAGCAGTAAACTAGCGGGAGGGCCGGGGAATGAGCAGTTCTTC. Amino acids: CASSKLAGGPGNEQFF.

The chain employs TRBV7-9 and TRBJ2-2, with no clear D. The CDR3 has 13 residues. The germline V and J ends were trimmed by 6 bases and 4 bases, with 9 bases remaining between them. CDR1 SEHNR and CDR2 FQNEAQ come from the germline V gene (reference sequence). DNA of the CDR3: TGTGCCAGCAGGCCCGCTATCACCGGGGAGCTGTTTTTT. This translates into CASRPAITGELFF. Full variable domain (remainder filled in from reference TRBV7-9 and TRBJ2-2): DTGVSQNPRHKITKRGQNVTFRCDPISEHNRLYWYRQTLGQGPEFLTYFQNEAQLEKSRLLSDRFSAERPKGSFSTLEIQRTEQGDSAMYLCASRPAITGELFFGEGSRLTVL.

This clonotype has only a few counts. This chain uses TRBV20-1 with TRBJ2-3, with TRBD2 matching 9 bases. CDR3 length: 15 amino acids. Germline lookup yields CDR1 DFQATT and CDR2 SNEGSKA (reference sequence). The V gene end was trimmed by 3 bases and the J gene end by 5 bases; junction bases not matched to a gene: 9. CDR3 DNA: TGCAGTGCTAGGTCCCCAGCGGGAGGATTAGATACGCAGTATTTT. It encodes CSARSPAGGLDTQYF.

DNA for the CDR3: TGCAGTGCTACTGGGACAGCGTCCTACGAGCAGTACTTC. Protein product: CSATGTASYEQYF. V usage is TRBV20-1 and J usage is TRBJ2-7, with TRBD1 matching over 7 bases. With 4 bases clipped from V and 1 base from J, the junction kept 4 bases outside the gene matches. This CDR3 has 13 amino acids. Germline V gene lookup returns CDR1 DFQATT and CDR2 SNEGSKA (reference sequence).

The rearrangement links TRBV29-1 to TRBJ2-7, with D possibly TRBD2 on 6 matching bases. The tail of the sequence fits TRBJ2-5 better, so the J call may be wrong. The CDR3 is 13 amino acids. Looked up from germline, CDR1 is SQVTM and CDR2 is ANQGSEA. CDR3 in amino acids: CSVLAGSAKTQYF. In nucleotides, the CDR3 is TGCAGCGTCCTCGCGGGGTCGGCGAAGACCCAGTACTTC.

J is TRBJ2-7 and V is TRBV30; 8 bases map to TRBD1. The germline V gene has CDR1 GTSNPN and CDR2 SVGIG (reference sequence). The ends lost 1 base at V and 1 base at J; junction bases unmatched: 0. CDR3 length: 13 amino acids. Here the CDR3 DNA reads TGTGCCTGGAGTGGGACAGGGTCCTACGAGCAGTACTTC. Encoded protein: CAWSGTGSYEQYF.

The chain carries TRBV7-9 and TRBJ1-2; D not resolved. The CDR3 totals 13 residues. Per the germline V gene, CDR1 is SEHNR and CDR2 is FQNEAQ (reference sequence). With 1 base removed from V and 8 bases from J, the gap between germline ends came to 11 bases. CDR3 sequence (DNA): TGTGCCAGCAGCTTAGGTAAAGATCGAGGCTACACCTTC. Its translation: CASSLGKDRGYTF.

This chain links TRBV25-1 with TRBJ2-7, with D possibly being TRBD1 (5 bases). Per the germline V gene, CDR1 is MGHDK and CDR2 is SYGVNS. CDR3 length: 15 residues. The ends were cut back, 2 bases at V and 4 bases at J, with 15 bases in the middle. This chain's CDR3 is CASSEGAQGDYEQYF. For the CDR3, the DNA is TGTGCCAGCAGTGAAGGTGCCCAGGGTGATTACGAGCAGTACTTC.

The chain couples TRBV3-1 to TRBJ2-7; TRBD1 aligns across 8 bases. Per germline, CDR1 LGHDT and CDR2 YNNKEL (reference sequence). After removal of 1 base from V and 5 bases from J, the junction contained 7 bases not matched to a gene. This CDR3 spans 15 amino acids. CDR3 amino acids: CASSQAGGIVNEQYF. The CDR3 bases are TGTGCCAGCAGCCAAGCAGGGGGCATCGTCAACGAGCAGTACTTC.

This clonotype was detected only a few times. The genes are TRBV18 and TRBJ1-5, with D possibly matching TRBD1 (5 bases). The V end lost 3 bases, the J end lost 3 bases, and 9 bases lay between the germline ends. The CDR3 loop spans 14 amino acids. The V gene's germline CDR1 is KGHSH and CDR2 LQKENI. The CDR3 coding sequence is TGTGCCAGCTCACCGGGACGGAACAATCAGCCCCAGCATTTT. This translates into CASSPGRNNQPQHF.

The chain links TRBV28 to TRBJ2-1, with 12 bases identical to TRBD1. J was trimmed by 7 bases and V by 6 bases; bases with no gene match: 7. Germline assignment: CDR1 MDHEN and CDR2 SYDVKM. CDR3 length equals 15 residues. The CDR3 is CASRVPGQGANEQFF. The CDR3 DNA reads TGTGCCAGCAGGGTACCGGGACAGGGGGCGAATGAGCAGTTCTTC.

This clonotype was recorded a few times. The chain joins TRBV29-1 to TRBJ2-1, with 11 bases aligning to TRBD2. Unmatched junction bases numbered 2, after V lost 4 bases and J lost 3 bases. The CDR3 is 14 amino acids. Germline V gene data show CDR1 as SQVTM and CDR2 as ANQGSEA. CDR3 coding DNA: TGCAGCGTTGCAGGGACTAGCGGCTACAATGAGCAGTTCTTC. Its protein is CSVAGTSGYNEQFF.

This clonotype was observed a handful of times. The rearrangement joins TRBV6-2 or TRBV6-3 to TRBJ2-7; the D gene is possibly TRBD1 (5 bases). CDR3 length: 15 residues. CDR1 and CDR2 (germline): MNHEY, SVGEGT. Trimming stripped 0 bases from V and 3 bases from J, with 12 bases between. As DNA, the CDR3 is TGTGCCAGCAGTTACTCGAAAGCAAGGGGCTACGAGCAGTACTTC. Its protein product is CASSYSKARGYEQYF.

CDR3 region: CSALRSYTQYF. The DNA of the CDR3 is TGCAGTGCTCTACGCTCATATACGCAGTATTTT. The chain has TRBV20-1 and TRBJ2-3; D gene uncertain. The CDR3 totals 11 residues. The germline V gene has CDR1 DFQATT and CDR2 SNEGSKA (reference sequence). Trimming pared 5 bases from V and 7 bases from J, leaving 10 bases between.

The CDR3 protein is CASSSTGAYGYTF. The CDR3 DNA reads as TGTGCCAGCAGCTCAACGGGGGCCTATGGCTACACCTTC. The V call is TRBV9, the J call TRBJ1-2, with D perhaps matching TRBD1 (6 bases). Per germline, CDR1 SGDLS and CDR2 YYNGEE. Trimming stripped 4 bases from V and 4 bases from J, with 11 bases between. This CDR3 has 13 amino acids.

This clonotype came up a few times. This chain uses TRBV29-1 with TRBJ2-7; TRBD2 matches at 11 bases. V gave up 4 bases and J gave up 3 bases; unmatched junction bases: 5. Germline V gene sequence: CDR1 SQVTM, CDR2 ANQGSEA. The CDR3 sequence is 14 residues long. The DNA for the CDR3 is TGCAGCGTTGGCGGGACTAGCGGACTCTACGAGCAGTACTTC. Protein sequence: CSVGGTSGLYEQYF.

This clonotype occurred once. The chain links TRBV5-1 to TRBJ2-3; TRBD2 aligns across 10 bases. J lost 4 bases, V lost 3 bases, and 11 bases had no gene match. The CDR3 loop spans 17 amino acids. Germline assignment: CDR1 SGHRS and CDR2 YFSETQ. The CDR3 region has the DNA TGCGCCAGCAGCTGGGAGGTCCTAGCGGGAGTTTCAGATACGCAGTATTTT. Translated, it gives CASSWEVLAGVSDTQYF.